The rows below give T cell receptor beta chains drawn from one sample of a study of blood T cell repertoires in COVID-19. Here immunoSEQ multiplex PCR was the method, and the copy in TCRdb shows in-frame clones only, minus some. The repertoire holds some 93,000 clones, with 85% to 90% as singletons. Material: peripheral blood. The receptors here all came from a man aged 55 to 69 with acute or convalescent COVID-19. The CDR3 runs from the conserved cysteine through the conserved F or W. Fields, in order: V gene, D gene, clone size, J gene, CDR3 DNA, CDR3 protein. A D gene is named only where the DNA matches it firmly. Expanded clones are given a class, and other clones once, few, many or no size at all.

TRBV5-4	-	-	TRBJ2-7	TGTGCCAGCAGCGCGTGGCAGGGGAGCTCCTACGAGCAGTACTTC	CASSAWQGSSYEQYF
TRBV11-2	-	-	TRBJ2-7	TGTGCCAGCAGCCTAAACCCGTACGAGCAGTACTTC	CASSLNPYEQYF
TRBV11-2	-	-	TRBJ1-6	TGTGCCAGCAGCTTAGAAGCTGCGTCACCCCTCCACTTT	CASSLEAASPLHF
TRBV2	-	-	TRBJ1-5	TGTGCCAGCAAGGGGGTAATGGGCAATCAGCCCCAGCATTTT	CASKGVMGNQPQHF
TRBV5-1	-	-	TRBJ1-1	TGCGCCAGCAGCTTGTCCAGTGGATCGGGCACTGAAGCTTTCTTT	CASSLSSGSGTEAFF
TRBV11-1	TRBD2	-	TRBJ2-5	TGTGCCAGCAGCTTAGGTGGGACTAACCAAGAGACCCAGTACTTC	CASSLGGTNQETQYF
TRBV30	-	-	TRBJ2-6	TGTGCCTGGAGGCAACGGGGCTCTGGGGCCAACGTCCTGACTTTC	CAWRQRGSGANVLTF
TRBV30	-	-	TRBJ2-2	TGTGCCTGGAGTACAGGGATCACCGGGGAGCTGTTTTTT	CAWSTGITGELFF
TRBV18	-	-	TRBJ1-1	TGTGCCAGCTCACTCGGACAGAACACTGAAGCTTTCTTT	CASSLGQNTEAFF
TRBV25-1	TRBD1	-	TRBJ2-3	TGTGCCAGCAGTGAATTTACGACAGGGGCGGCAGATACGCAGTATTTT	CASSEFTTGAADTQYF
TRBV7-9	-	-	TRBJ2-7	TGTGCCAGCAGCCCAAACTCCTTTCCTGCCTCCTACGAGCAGTACTTC	CASSPNSFPASYEQYF
TRBV7-7	TRBD1	-	TRBJ2-1	TGTGCTAGCAGCTCCACAGGGGTAGACAATGAGCAGTTCTTC	CASSSTGVDNEQFF
TRBV19	TRBD2	-	TRBJ2-2	TGTGCCACCAAGCGGGGTGCAAACACCGGGGAGCTGTTTTTT	CATKRGANTGELFF
TRBV10-3	-	-	TRBJ2-4	TGTGCCATCGGGCAGCCTAAAAACATTCAGTACTTC	CAIGQPKNIQYF
TRBV3-1/TRBV3-2	TRBD1	-	TRBJ1-1	TGTGCCAGCAGAAGGGACAGGGCCTTGAACACTGAAGCTTTCTTT	CASRRDRALNTEAFF
TRBV5-1	TRBD2	-	TRBJ2-2	TGCGCCAGCACCTTTGCGGGGGGCGCGAACACCGGGGAGCTGTTTTTT	CASTFAGGANTGELFF
TRBV12-3/TRBV12-4	-	-	TRBJ1-5	TGTGCCAGCAGTTACTCCAGGTTTCAGCCCCAGCATTTT	CASSYSRFQPQHF
TRBV6-5	-	-	TRBJ2-6	TGTGCCAGCAGTTACCAAACAGCTGGGGCCAACGTCCTGACTTTC	CASSYQTAGANVLTF
TRBV30	-	once	TRBJ1-2	TGTGCCTGGAGTGCGGGGAATAACTATGGCTACACCTTC	CAWSAGNNYGYTF
TRBV7-9	TRBD2	-	TRBJ2-1	TGTGCCAGCAGCTTAACTAGCGGGAAAGAGCATGAGCAGTTCTTC	CASSLTSGKEHEQFF
TRBV25-1	TRBD1	-	TRBJ2-2	TGTGCCAGCAGTCCCACGACCGGGACAGGGGATGCCGGGGAGCTGTTTTTT	CASSPTTGTGDAGELFF
TRBV4-1	TRBD2	once	TRBJ2-3	TGCGCCAGCAACCAAGAGAGAGAAAGGACTAGCGGGCTCCTCTATACAGATACGCAGTATTTT	CASNQERERTSGLLYTDTQYF
TRBV19	-	few	TRBJ1-1	TGTGCCAGTAAGGGAGAGGCCCCCATGAACACTGAAGCTTTCTTT	CASKGEAPMNTEAFF
TRBV7-8	-	-	TRBJ1-1	TGTGCCAGCAGCTTAGACGGGGAAGGTGGTGAAGCTTTCTTT	CASSLDGEGGEAFF
TRBV18	-	-	TRBJ2-7	TGTGCCAGCTCACCCACTAGTCTTGCCTACGAGCAGTACTTC	CASSPTSLAYEQYF